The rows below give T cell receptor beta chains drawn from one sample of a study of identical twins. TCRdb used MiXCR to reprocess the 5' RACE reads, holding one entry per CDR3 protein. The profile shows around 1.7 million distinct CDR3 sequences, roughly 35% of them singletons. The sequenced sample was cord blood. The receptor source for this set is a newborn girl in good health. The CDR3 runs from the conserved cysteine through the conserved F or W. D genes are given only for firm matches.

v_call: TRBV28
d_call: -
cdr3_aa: CASSSRQNWNTEAFF

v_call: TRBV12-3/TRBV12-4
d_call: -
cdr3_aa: CASSFSYAAGSGNEQFF

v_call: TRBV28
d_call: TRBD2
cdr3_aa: CASSDLAGVYNEQFF

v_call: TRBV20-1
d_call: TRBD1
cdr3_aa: CSARKDRGRNSPLHF

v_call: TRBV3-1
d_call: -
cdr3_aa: CASSQALGSDTGELFF

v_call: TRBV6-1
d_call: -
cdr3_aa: CALRLNYGYTF

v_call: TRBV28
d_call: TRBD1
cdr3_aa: CASSYPGTANRYF

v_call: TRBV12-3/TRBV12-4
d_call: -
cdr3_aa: CASREAGRVEKLFF

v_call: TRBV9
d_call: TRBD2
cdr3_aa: CATERLAGGHNEQFF

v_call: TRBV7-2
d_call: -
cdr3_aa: CASSLAVGTGNTEAFF

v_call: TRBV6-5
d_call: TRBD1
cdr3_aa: CASRTGTDNSPLHF

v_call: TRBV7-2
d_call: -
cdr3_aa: CASRNGRLGELFF

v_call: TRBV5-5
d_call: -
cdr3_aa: CASSLRGDSINEQFF

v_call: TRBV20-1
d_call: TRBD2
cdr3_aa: CSVGGAPYEQYF

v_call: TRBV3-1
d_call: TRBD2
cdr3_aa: CASSLGPLSGGAGKIQYF

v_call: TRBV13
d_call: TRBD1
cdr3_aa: CASSSTGTEGYEQYF

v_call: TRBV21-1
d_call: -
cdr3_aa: CASSKFPGEGNSPPHF

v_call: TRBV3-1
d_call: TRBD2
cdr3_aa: CASSQPRLAGFYNEQFF

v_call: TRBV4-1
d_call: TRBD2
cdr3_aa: CASSQHRTSGGTLTGELFF

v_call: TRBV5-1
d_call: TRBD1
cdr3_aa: CASSSLYRGAANTGELFF

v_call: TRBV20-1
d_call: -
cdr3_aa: CSALFLQPFTDTQYF

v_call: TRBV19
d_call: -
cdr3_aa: CASSDIIRYGYTF

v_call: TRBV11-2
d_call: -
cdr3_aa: CASTPKGGPYEQYF

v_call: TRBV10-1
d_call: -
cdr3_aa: CASSGTDQPYEQYF

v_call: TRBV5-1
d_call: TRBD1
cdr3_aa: CASSLGTGGPANYGYTF

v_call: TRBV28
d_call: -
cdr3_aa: CASRTAVKGSYEQYF

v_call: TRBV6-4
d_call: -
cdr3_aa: CASSDSSSGANVLTF

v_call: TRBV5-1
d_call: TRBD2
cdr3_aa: CASSYLGGNIEKYF

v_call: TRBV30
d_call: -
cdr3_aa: CAWSDGVTDTQYF

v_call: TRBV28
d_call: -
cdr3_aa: CASSPRGTGNYTQYF

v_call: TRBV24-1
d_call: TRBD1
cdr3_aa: CATSDQMDRSQETQYF

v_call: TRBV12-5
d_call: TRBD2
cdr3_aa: CASSRGLGLAGEASYNEQFF

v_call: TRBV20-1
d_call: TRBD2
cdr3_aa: CSAATGGSRYNEQFF

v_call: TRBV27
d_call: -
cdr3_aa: CASSSRAHSYEQYF

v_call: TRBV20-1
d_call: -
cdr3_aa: CSARDLNQGHTEAFF

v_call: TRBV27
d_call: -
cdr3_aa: CASSFLGVGNSPLHF

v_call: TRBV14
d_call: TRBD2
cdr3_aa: CASSPLAAPSTDTQYF

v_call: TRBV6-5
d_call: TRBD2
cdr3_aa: CASRSSGSPEQFF

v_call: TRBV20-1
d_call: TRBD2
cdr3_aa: CSAMRGRGTDTQYF

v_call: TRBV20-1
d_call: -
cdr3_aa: CSAPRTSNYGYTF

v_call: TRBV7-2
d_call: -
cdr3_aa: CASSLSGARGYTF

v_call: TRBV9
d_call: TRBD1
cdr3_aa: CASSPRDRGVRNNSPLHF

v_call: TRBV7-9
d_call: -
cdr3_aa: CASSPRASASYNEQFF

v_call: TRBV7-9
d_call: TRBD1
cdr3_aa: CASSLANWDRGNQPQHF

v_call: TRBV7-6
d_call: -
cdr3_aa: CASSSGYGHGYGYTF

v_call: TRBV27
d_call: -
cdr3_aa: CASSFRDSRLYEQFF

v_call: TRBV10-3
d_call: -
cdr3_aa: CAISEGNYEQYF

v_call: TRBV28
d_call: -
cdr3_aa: CAIRRGLAASSYNEQFF

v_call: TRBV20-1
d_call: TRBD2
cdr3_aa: CSASRDYLLNEQFF

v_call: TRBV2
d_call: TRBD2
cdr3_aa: CASGLAGATSTDTQYF

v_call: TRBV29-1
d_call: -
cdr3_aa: CSVEKGAGPLRNEQYF

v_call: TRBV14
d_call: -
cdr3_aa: CASSQDLAGRPEAFF

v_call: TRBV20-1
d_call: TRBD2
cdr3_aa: CSARLSGSGNEQFF

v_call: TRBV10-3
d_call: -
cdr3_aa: CAVPGLKRGELFF

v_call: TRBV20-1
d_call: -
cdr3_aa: CSARSRQGGWDEQYF

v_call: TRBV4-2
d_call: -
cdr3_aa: CASSPNLGGDEQFF

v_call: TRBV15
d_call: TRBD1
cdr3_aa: CATSRLRGYLRNEQYF

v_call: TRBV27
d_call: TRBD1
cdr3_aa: CASSLGTGTVYGYTF

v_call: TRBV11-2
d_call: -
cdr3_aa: CASSPQTGRLSNEQFF

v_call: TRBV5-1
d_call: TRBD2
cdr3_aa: CACSLAGGPVDTQYF